This T cell receptor (beta chain) was sequenced in a study of cytomegalovirus exposure and HLA in healthy donors. Findings and caveats of the study: A later analysis found common viral pathogens apparently linked to several of the most significant clusters. Reports credit the classifier with highly specific, highly sensitive diagnosis of cytomegalovirus status. Association of 17,000 or so TCR beta sequences with HLA alleles was found at 0.05 false discovery rate in a later analysis. The authors listed some 160 TCR beta chains as cytomegalovirus-associated.

PCR employed 60 Vbeta and 13 Jbeta primers. Assay used: immunoSEQ multiplex PCR; TCRdb lists only in-frame clones, some missing. The sample lists approximately 160,000 clones, over 65% occurring once. The CDR3 totals 15 residues. Germline-derived CDR1 and CDR2 are SEHNR and FQNEAQ (reference sequence). Note on this clone: Its specificity is not known. Compared with germline, one end of the junction differs, possibly owing to a read error.

Material for sequencing was PBMCs. This clonotype was obtained from a woman aged 40 to 49 in good health and CMV-seropositive. V is TRBV7-9 and J is TRBJ1-6; 10 bases line up with TRBD1. The CDR3 nucleotides read TGTTCCAGCAGCCGGACAGGGGGAAGGCTTTCACCCCTCCACTTT. This translates into CSSSRTGGRLSPLHF.